The next 23 T cell receptor beta chains were all read from a single sample in a study of regulatory T cells in long-lasting Graves disease. Time point: newly diagnosed GD, antithyroid drugs for less than 3 months. After RNA was extracted from PBMCs, the TCR library was made from it. TCR beta libraries were built with iRepertoire HTBI primers and Arm-PCR of CDR3 regions. One entry per CDR3 protein, called by TCRdb with MiXCR from the multiplex PCR reads. The data contain a few hundred thousand distinct CDR3 sequences, approximately 18% of them seen just once; the ten biggest clones take up 14%. In addition, the sample was reused for a study of T cells in Graves' hyperthyroidism and ophthalmopathy.

Sequencing used peripheral blood mononuclear cells (PBMCs), obtained at new diagnosis, from a patient treated with antithyroid drugs. These receptors were obtained from a woman aged 25 to 45 with Graves disease.

This clonotype was observed many times. The V and J genes are TRBV11-2 and TRBJ1-2, with a tentative D call TRBD1 (5 bases). Germline V gene lookup returns CDR1 SGHAT and CDR2 FQNNGV. The CDR3 covers 11 residues. The V end was cut by 5 bases, the J end by 7 bases, with 8 bases between. The CDR3 coding sequence is TGTGCCAGCAGCCGGGGGAGTGGCTACACCTTC. Translated: CASSRGSGYTF.

This clonotype was found many times. The J gene is TRBJ1-1, the V gene TRBV29-1; tentative D call: TRBD1 (5 bases). In germline, CDR1 is SQVTM, CDR2 ANQGSEA. V lost 6 bases and J 2 bases, leaving 19 bases between the germline ends. The length of the CDR3 is 15 residues. The CDR3 region is CSVPTYTGFNTEAFF. The DNA of the CDR3 is TGCAGCGTACCCACTTATACAGGATTTAACACTGAAGCTTTCTTT. Complete variable domain (other parts from reference TRBV29-1 and TRBJ1-1): SAVISQKPSRDICQRGTSLTIQCQVDSQVTMMFWYRQQPGQSLTLIATANQGSEATYESGFVIDKFPISRPNLTFSTLTVSNMSPEDSSIYLCSVPTYTGFNTEAFFGQGTRLTVV.

Many counts were recorded for this clonotype. The chain is built from TRBV20-1 and TRBJ1-1; TRBD1 might be the D (6 bases). This CDR3 region has 11 residues. CDR1 and CDR2 from the germline V gene are DFQATT and SNEGSKA (reference sequence). CDR3 loop: CAAVRGTEAFF. CDR3 DNA sequence: TGCGCCGCCGTCAGGGGAACTGAAGCTTTCTTT.

Worth noting for this clonotype: The likely explanation is a read error, given a far larger clone one base away. No conserved phenylalanine or tryptophan ends this CDR3, so it is likely a read error. The J gene is TRBJ1-2, the V gene TRBV11-1; tentative D call: TRBD1 (5 bases). V was pared by 5 bases and J by 3 bases, with 10 bases between. Germline V gene data show CDR1 as SGHAT and CDR2 as FQDESV (reference sequence). There are 13 residues in the CDR3. In DNA, the CDR3 is TGTGCCAGCAGCCACACGACAGACTATGGCTACACCTTG. Translated: CASSHTTDYGYTL.

As regards this clonotype: A much larger clone differs from this one at a single base, so this may be a read error. CDR3 in amino acids: CSAWRAGGTEAFF. CDR3 sequence (DNA): TGCAGTGCCTGGAGGGCGGGGGGCACTGAAGCTTTCTTT. The genes are TRBV20-1 and TRBJ1-1; TRBD1 might be the D (5 bases). The germline V and J ends were trimmed by 6 bases and 4 bases, with 15 bases remaining between them. Looked up from germline, CDR1 is DFQATT and CDR2 is SNEGSKA (reference sequence). The CDR3 is 13 amino acids.

The table lists this clonotype with many counts. The chain couples TRBV12-3 or TRBV12-4 to TRBJ2-3; the D is unclear. The germline V and J ends were trimmed by 3 bases and 2 bases, with 6 bases remaining between them. The CDR3 sequence is 13 residues long. CDR3 sequence (DNA): TGTGCCAGCAGTTTCCAGATCACAGATACGCAGTATTTT. Residues: CASSFQITDTQYF.

This clonotype was observed a few times. The rearrangement joins TRBV27 to TRBJ2-7, with D tentatively TRBD1 or TRBD2 (5 bases each). Trimming left V 6 bases short and J 5 bases short, with 11 bases between. The CDR3 runs to 12 residues. CDR1 MNHEY and CDR2 SMNVEV come from the germline V gene (reference sequence). CDR3: CASRGVRNEQYF. CDR3 sequence (DNA): TGTGCCAGCAGGGGGGTCAGGAACGAGCAGTACTTC.

This clonotype showed up many times. V is TRBV11-2 and J is TRBJ2-2, with 8 bases lining up with TRBD1. Germline V gene data show CDR1 as SGHAT and CDR2 as FQNNGV. The CDR3 length is 16 residues. Trimming took 2 bases from V and 4 from J; bases not matched to a gene: 6. The CDR3 nucleotides read TGTGCCAGCAGCTTATTAGGACAGGGCGTCACCGGGGAGCTGTTTTTT. It codes for CASSLLGQGVTGELFF.

This clonotype was picked up many times. This rearrangement joins TRBV6-1 to TRBJ2-2; D is perhaps TRBD2 (6 bases). The CDR3 is made up of 13 amino acids. The germline V gene has CDR1 MNHNS and CDR2 SASEGT. V was shortened by 6 bases and J by 7 bases, with 12 bases between the two germline ends. The CDR3 here is CASRTGVRGELFF. CDR3 coding DNA: TGTGCCAGCAGGACGGGGGTACGCGGGGAGCTGTTTTTT.

With respect to this clonotype: This likely stems from a read error, as it lies one base from a far larger clone. The chain uses TRBV11-2 and TRBJ1-1, with a tentative D call TRBD1 (6 bases). From germline, CDR1 is SGHAT and CDR2 FQNNGV. The CDR3 sequence is 17 residues long. This CDR3 is CTSSLPLGGSPNTEAFF. The CDR3 DNA is TGTACCAGCAGCTTGCCACTGGGGGGCAGCCCGAACACTGAAGCTTTCTTT. Complete variable domain (other parts from reference TRBV11-2 and TRBJ1-1): EAGVAQSPRYKIIEKRQSVAFWCNPISGHATLYWYQQILGQGPKLLIQFQNNGVVDDSQLPKDRFSAERLKGVDSTLKIQPAKLEDSAVYLCTSSLPLGGSPNTEAFFGQGTRLTVV.

This clonotype was seen many times. CDR3 bases: TGTGCCAGCAGCCCACAGGGGCATGGCTACACCTTC. Its translation: CASSPQGHGYTF. This chain links TRBV3-1 with TRBJ1-2; 7 bases align to TRBD1. This CDR3 spans 12 amino acids. Germline CDR1 is LGHDT and CDR2 is YNNKEL (reference sequence). The trim removed 4 bases at V and 6 bases at J, leaving 2 bases unmatched. The full variable domain, with the rest looked up from reference TRBV3-1 and TRBJ1-2, is DTAVSQTPKYLVTQMGNDKSIKCEQNLGHDTMYWYKQDSKKFLKIMFSYNNKELIINETVPNRFSPKSPDKAHLNLHINSLELGDSAVYFCASSPQGHGYTFGSGTRLTVV.

This clonotype was seen many times. The chain employs TRBV10-3 and TRBJ2-7, with D possibly being TRBD2 (6 bases). Trimming left V 6 bases short and J 1 base short, with 13 bases between. The CDR3 totals 14 residues. Germline V lookup: CDR1 ENHRY, CDR2 SYGVKD. Here the CDR3 DNA reads TGTGCCATCAGAGGGGACCGGGGGTCCTACGAGCAGTACTTC. This encodes CAIRGDRGSYEQYF.

On this clonotype itself: A much larger clone lies a single base off, so this may be a read error. The genes are TRBV28 and TRBJ1-1; D gene ambiguous. Trimming pared 7 bases from V and 4 bases from J, leaving 16 bases between. This CDR3 has 14 residues. Germline loops: CDR1 MDHEN, CDR2 SYDVKM. The chain's CDR3 is CASNGPAKSTEAFF. The CDR3 region has the DNA TGTGCCAGCAACGGACCTGCAAAGAGCACTGAAGCTTTCTTT.

This clonotype was counted ten times or more. The J gene is TRBJ2-7, the V gene TRBV6-2 or TRBV6-3, with D possibly matching TRBD2 (6 bases). CDR1 and CDR2 (germline): MNHEY, SVGEGT. The CDR3 length is 18 residues. The germline V and J ends were trimmed by 0 bases and 3 bases, with 21 bases remaining between them. CDR3 loop: CASSYSVAFLAKHYEQYF. The DNA for the CDR3 is TGTGCCAGCAGTTACTCGGTTGCCTTCCTAGCGAAACACTACGAGCAGTACTTC.

This clonotype was recorded a few times. This likely came from a read error, as a far larger clone is one base away. Given the absence of the conserved phenylalanine or tryptophan at the CDR3 end, a read error is likely. The CDR3 coding sequence is TGTGCCAGCAGCTTAACCAGGGAGTACAATGAGCAGTTCCTC. Its translation is CASSLTREYNEQFL. The V and J genes are TRBV7-8 and TRBJ2-5; D tentatively reads TRBD1 or TRBD2 (5 bases each). The DNA matches TRBJ2-1 better at its end, which makes the J call doubtful. The CDR3 length is 14 residues. Germline V gene sequence: CDR1 SGHVS, CDR2 FQNEAQ.

The gene calls are TRBV19 and TRBJ1-6, with TRBD1 identical over 7 bases. V dropped 5 bases and J dropped 5; count of bases not matched to a gene: 3. The CDR3 totals 14 residues. Germline loops: CDR1 LNHDA, CDR2 SQIVND (reference sequence). DNA of the CDR3: TGTGCCAGTAGTGACAGGGTGGATAATTCACCCCTCCACTTT. Its protein product is CASSDRVDNSPLHF.

This clonotype was seen ten or more times. This CDR3 reads CASSLMGQGGRNQPQHF. The CDR3 DNA follows: TGTGCCAGCAGTTTAATGGGACAGGGGGGCCGCAATCAGCCCCAGCATTTT. The rearrangement joins TRBV27 to TRBJ1-5; TRBD1 aligns across 11 bases. The V gene end was trimmed by 2 bases and the J gene end by 2 bases; junction bases not matched to a gene: 5. CDR3 length: 17 amino acids. CDR1 and CDR2 (germline): MNHEY, SMNVEV (reference sequence).

This clonotype was observed at least ten times. One end of the junction varies from germline; a read error may be responsible. The chain joins TRBV13 to TRBJ1-2; 10 bases line up with TRBD1. This CDR3 spans 15 amino acids. Germline CDR1 is PRHDT and CDR2 is FYEKMQ (reference sequence). The CDR3 loop is CASSLAGTGDYGYTF. CDR3 nucleotide sequence: TGCGCCAGCAGCCTCGCCGGGACAGGGGACTATGGCTACACCTTC.

This clonotype was found many times. The chain has TRBV20-1 and TRBJ2-7, with D possibly being TRBD2 (6 bases). CDR3 size: 16 residues. Germline CDR1 reads DFQATT; CDR2 reads SNEGSKA (reference sequence). Trimming pared 0 bases from V and 3 bases from J, leaving 18 bases between. CDR3 bases: TGCAGTGCTAGAGATAGAAGAGGGGACTCATACTACGAGCAGTACTTC. Its protein is CSARDRRGDSYYEQYF.

Regarding this clonotype: The CDR3 carries no conserved terminal phenylalanine or tryptophan, so it likely arises from a read error. V usage is TRBV3-1 and J usage is TRBJ2-7, with D maybe TRBD2 (5 bases). This CDR3 has 13 residues. Looked up from germline, CDR1 is LGHDT and CDR2 is YNNKEL (reference sequence). V was trimmed by 4 bases and J by 2 bases, leaving 9 bases between them. Here the CDR3 reads CASSRGRAYEQYS. The CDR3 DNA reads TGTGCCAGCAGCCGAGGGAGAGCCTACGAGCAGTACTCC.

This chain connects TRBV6-5 to TRBJ1-3; no definite D call. There are 15 residues in the CDR3. Germline CDR1 MNHEY, CDR2 SVGAGI. Trimming pared 2 bases from V and 2 bases from J, leaving 10 bases between. DNA of the CDR3: TGTGCCAGCAGTTACGGCCAGCGCCCTGGAAACACCATATATTTT. Protein: CASSYGQRPGNTIYF.

The chain couples TRBV11-2 to TRBJ2-7, with 9 positions matching TRBD1. Germline V CDR1 and CDR2: SGHAT, FQNNGV. V lost 1 base and J lost 5; bases outside the gene matches: 6. The CDR3 is made up of 15 amino acids. The CDR3 nucleotides are TGTGCCAGCAGCTTAGGACGGGACAGGGTCCACGAGCAGTACTTC. Amino acids: CASSLGRDRVHEQYF.

The chain employs TRBV20-1 and TRBJ1-3; D gene uncertain. The CDR3 runs to 14 residues. Germline V gene data show CDR1 as DFQATT and CDR2 as SNEGSKA (reference sequence). V was shortened by 5 bases and J by 4 bases, with 15 bases between the two germline ends. CDR3 sequence: CSAGPGELGNTIYF. As DNA, the CDR3 is TGCAGTGCTGGACCCGGGGAGTTAGGAAACACCATATATTTT.